This T cell receptor beta chain was documented in a study of monozygotic twins with inflammatory bowel disease. The template was total RNA from whole blood, with no T cell sorting. TCRdb reworked the 5' RACE reads into one entry per CDR3 protein, no DNA. This sample's table has 200,000 to 250,000 distinct CDR3 sequences. Germline CDR1 is MNHEY and CDR2 is SMNVEV (reference sequence). CDR3 length: 14 amino acids. The rearrangement joins TRBV27 to TRBJ1-2. The sequenced sample consisted of blood. The sequence derives from a human donor with ulcerative colitis or Crohn's disease, or a healthy co-twin of an affected twin (not recorded which). CDR3 in amino acids: CASSLSLSLGGYTF.